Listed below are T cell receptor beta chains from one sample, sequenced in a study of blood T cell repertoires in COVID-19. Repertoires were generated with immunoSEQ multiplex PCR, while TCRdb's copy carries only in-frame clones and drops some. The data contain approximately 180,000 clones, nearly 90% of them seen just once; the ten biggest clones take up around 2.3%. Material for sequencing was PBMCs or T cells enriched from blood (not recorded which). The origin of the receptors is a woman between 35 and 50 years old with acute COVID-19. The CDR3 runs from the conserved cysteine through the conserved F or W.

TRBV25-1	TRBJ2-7	CASSEYDRGALVYEQYF
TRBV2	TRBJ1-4	CASSEQNTSGEKLFF
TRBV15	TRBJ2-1	CATSRGGQGQGEQFF
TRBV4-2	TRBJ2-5	CASRPSSGGRETQYF
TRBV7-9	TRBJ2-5	CASSLGFRGQETQYF
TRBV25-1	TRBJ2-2	CASSELGSGELFF
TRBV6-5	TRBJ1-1	CPQHGGTATEAFF
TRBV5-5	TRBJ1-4	CASSRGQGDWGEKLFF
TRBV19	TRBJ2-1	CASSIGGSLFF
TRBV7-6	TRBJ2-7	CASSLYYEDYEQYF
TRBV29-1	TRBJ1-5	CSVESGVGNQPQHF
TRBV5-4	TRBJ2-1	CASSLVVAGGNEQFF
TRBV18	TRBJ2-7	CASSPSTSGGAIYEQYF
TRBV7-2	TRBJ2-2	CASSLSVANTGELFF
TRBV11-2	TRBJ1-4	CASSDSGTGDEKLFF
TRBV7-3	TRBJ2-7	CASSPGSGRGDEQYF
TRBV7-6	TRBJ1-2	CASSEKHSYTF
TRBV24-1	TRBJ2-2	CATSPTSGGDGELFF
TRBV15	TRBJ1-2	CATSRDDGFYGYTF
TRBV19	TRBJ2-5	CATNPRADLGAETQYF
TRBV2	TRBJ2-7	CASSGDRPPYYEQYF
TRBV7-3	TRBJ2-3	CASGTGGPGDTQYF
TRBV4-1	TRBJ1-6	CASSQENPRRSYNSPLHF
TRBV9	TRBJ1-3	CASSVTTRLNSGNTIYF
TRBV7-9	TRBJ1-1	CASSKQGTEAFF
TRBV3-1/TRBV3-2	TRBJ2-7	CASSHISYEQYF
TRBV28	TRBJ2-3	CASSFPGQDPLTDTQYF
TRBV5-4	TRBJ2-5	CASSFPSRETQYF
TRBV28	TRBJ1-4	CASSPQTNEKLFF
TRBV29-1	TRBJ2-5	CSVDRGGGGETQYF
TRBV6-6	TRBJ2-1	CASSYTRNEQFF
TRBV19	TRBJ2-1	CASSISPTSGRPLLDEQFF
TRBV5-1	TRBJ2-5	CASSLETGWETQYF
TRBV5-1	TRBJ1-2	CASSLSGQNYGYTF
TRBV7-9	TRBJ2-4	CASSPQGRVNIQYF
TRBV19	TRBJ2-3	CASSIRLSTDTQYF
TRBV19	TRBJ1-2	CASTEGNYGYTF
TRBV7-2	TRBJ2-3	CASSSGQGSTDTQYF
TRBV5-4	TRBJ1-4	CASSLLLQGRRGNEKLFF
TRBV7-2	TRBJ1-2	CASSLRNGIRGYTF
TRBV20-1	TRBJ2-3	CSASAPGQGARGTQYF
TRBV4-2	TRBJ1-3	CASSHGTLFLSGNTIYF
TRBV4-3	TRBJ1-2	CASSLTGSDSYTF
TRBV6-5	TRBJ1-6	CASSPKTGGNSPLHF
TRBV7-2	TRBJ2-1	CASSSVGGRATYNEQFF
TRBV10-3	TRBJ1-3	CAIESQGSGNTIYF
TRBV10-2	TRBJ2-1	CASSGTSGGGHNEQFF
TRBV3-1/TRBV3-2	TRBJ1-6	CASSHTWETDSPLHF
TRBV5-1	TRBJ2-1	CASSLVAASYNEQFF
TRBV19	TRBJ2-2	CASSISTGLNTGELFF
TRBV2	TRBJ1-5	CASTRRASNQPQHF
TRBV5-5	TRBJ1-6	CASSLAPGINSPLHF
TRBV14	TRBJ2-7	CASSQAEMMGQGGEQYF
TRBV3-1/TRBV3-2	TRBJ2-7	CASSHKMGQGAYEQYF
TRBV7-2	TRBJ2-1	CASSLGLAGISEQFF